This T cell receptor (beta chain) derives from a study of cytomegalovirus exposure and HLA in healthy donors. 13 Jbeta primers and 60 Vbeta primers were used for the PCR. Assay: immunoSEQ multiplex PCR; the TCRdb copy retains only in-frame clones and omits some. This sample has about 140,000 clones; roughly 74% occur once, and the top ten carry 3.3%. This CDR3 has 13 amino acids. The V and J ends lost 5 bases and 8 bases respectively, with 15 bases between them. Germline V gene data show CDR1 as MDHEN and CDR2 as SYDVKM. General study findings and limits: As immune exposure information, only CMV serostatus was available.

Concerning this clone: Its specificity is unknown.

This rearrangement joins TRBV28 to TRBJ1-2; D might be TRBD1 (5 bases). This TCR came from a man in his forties in good health and CMV-seronegative. Sequencing input: PBMCs. Here the CDR3 DNA reads TGTGCCAGCAGTGCCCTCGGGGGTCGAGGCTACACCTTC. The encoded protein is CASSALGGRGYTF.